These 20 T cell receptor beta chains originate from one sample sequenced in a study of graft-versus-host responses after intestinal transplantation. TCRdb's table, derived via immunoSEQ multiplex PCR, lists solely in-frame clones and lacks some. This table has approximately 100,000 clones, roughly 88% appearing once. This material consisted of PBMCs, taken 255 days after intestinal transplant. The receptors derive from a human patient who received an intestinal transplant, so some T cells may come from the graft donor.

Only one count was recorded for this clone. V is TRBV23-1 and J is TRBJ1-5; tentative D call: TRBD1 (6 bases). TRBV23-1 has ORF status, its function being uncertain. Between the trimmed V and J ends, which lost 2 bases and 0 bases, there was a span of 8 bases. The CDR3 spans 15 residues. The CDR3 DNA is TGCGCCAGCAGTCAAGCGGACAGTAGCAATCAGCCCCAGCATTTT. This translates into CASSQADSSNQPQHF.

The CDR3 loop is CASSGGQGLGNTIYF. CDR3 sequence (DNA): TGTGCCAGCAGTGGCGGACAGGGCCTTGGAAACACCATATATTTT. The chain has TRBV25-1 and TRBJ1-3; 8 bases are shared with TRBD1. The V segment lost 4 bases and the J segment 3 bases; nucleotides outside the gene matches: 5. The CDR3 runs 15 residues. In germline, CDR1 is MGHDK, CDR2 SYGVNS.

This sequence joins TRBV6-6 and TRBJ1-1, with 8 positions matching TRBD1. Looked up from germline, CDR1 is MNHNY and CDR2 is SVGAGI (reference sequence). There are 13 residues in the CDR3. V lost 11 bases and J lost 1; bases outside the gene matches: 6. The CDR3 DNA follows: TGTGCCTCCCAACAGGGGGGGAACACTGAAGCTTTCTTT. Protein product: CASQQGGNTEAFF.

This clone was seen a few times. In DNA form, the CDR3 reads TGTGCCAGCAGCGCCAGCGGGAACACTGAAGCTTTCTTT. Protein: CASSASGNTEAFF. This chain uses TRBV6-5 with TRBJ1-1; D is unresolved. V shed 6 bases and J shed 1 base, with 9 bases lying between them. The CDR3 spans 13 residues. The germline CDR1 and CDR2 sequences are MNHEY and SVGAGI.

This clone was observed a single time. V is TRBV4-2 and J is TRBJ1-2; D is unresolved. V was pared by 11 bases and J by 8 bases, with 21 bases between. CDR3 length: 13 amino acids. Germline CDR1 LGHNA, CDR2 YNFKEQ. The CDR3, as DNA: TGTGCCTCTAACCAGGACTTCGGATACGGCTACACCTTC. Translation: CASNQDFGYGYTF.

The chain carries TRBV28 and TRBJ1-6, with D maybe TRBD1 (5 bases). CDR1 and CDR2 (germline): MDHEN, SYDVKM. Trimming left V 1 base short and J 9 bases short, with 13 bases between. The CDR3 length is 15 residues. The CDR3 here is CASSLLEGMSSPLHF. CDR3 nucleotides: TGTGCCAGCAGTTTATTAGAGGGGATGAGTTCACCCCTCCACTTT. The full variable domain, rest sourced from reference TRBV28 and TRBJ1-6, is DVKVTQSSRYLVKRTGEKVFLECVQDMDHENMFWYRQDPGLGLRLIYFSYDVKMKEKGDIPEGYSVSREKKERFSLILESASTNQTSMYLCASSLLEGMSSPLHFGNGTRLTVT.

The gene calls are TRBV19 and TRBJ2-1; maybe TRBD2 (6 bases). The germline V and J ends were trimmed by 4 bases and 4 bases, with 11 bases remaining between them. The length of the CDR3 is 14 residues. Germline CDR1 is LNHDA and CDR2 is SQIVND (reference sequence). In nucleotides, the CDR3 is TGTGCCAGTAGTAACCGGGACTCGTACAATGAGCAGTTCTTC. Residues: CASSNRDSYNEQFF.

The V call is TRBV10-3, the J call TRBJ2-3; 11 bases are a match to TRBD1. CDR1 is ENHRY, CDR2 SYGVKD, per germline. This CDR3 comprises 16 residues. With V trimmed by 3 bases and J by 3 bases, 5 bases remained unmatched. CDR3 nucleotides: TGTGCCATCAGTGATTGGGGACAGGGGGTTACAGATACGCAGTATTTT. Translating it yields CAISDWGQGVTDTQYF.

This clone was counted a single time. This rearrangement joins TRBV4-2 to TRBJ2-1, with D uncertain. The germline gives CDR1 LGHNA, CDR2 YNFKEQ. V lost 2 bases to trimming and J lost 5 bases, with 16 bases between them. The CDR3 consists of 16 residues. The CDR3 sequence is CASSQTAGVKHNEQFF. Here the CDR3 DNA reads TGTGCCAGCAGCCAAACGGCAGGAGTGAAACACAATGAGCAGTTCTTC.

V and J are TRBV19 and TRBJ2-1; TRBD2 might be the D (5 bases). CDR3 length equals 14 residues. Between the trimmed V and J ends, which lost 0 bases and 12 bases, there was a span of 15 bases. Looked up from germline, CDR1 is LNHDA and CDR2 is SQIVND (reference sequence). The CDR3 protein is CASSIDQVVGGQFF. In nucleotides, the CDR3 is TGTGCCAGTAGTATAGATCAGGTGGTTGGAGGGCAGTTCTTC. Full variable domain (missing parts from reference TRBV19 and TRBJ2-1): DGGITQSPKYLFRKEGQNVTLSCEQNLNHDAMYWYRQDPGQGLRLIYYSQIVNDFQKGDIAEGYSVSREKKESFPLTVTSAQKNPTAFYLCASSIDQVVGGQFFGPGTRLTVL.

The rearrangement uses TRBV10-2 and TRBJ1-4; 8 nucleotides agree with TRBD1. Germline CDR1 reads WSHSY; CDR2 reads SAAADI. With V trimmed by 0 bases and J by 8 bases, 5 bases remained unmatched. This CDR3 comprises 15 residues. CDR3 DNA sequence: TGCGCCAGCAGTGAGTCGTCAGGGGGCGGAGAAAAACTGTTTTTT. It encodes CASSESSGGGEKLFF.

The table lists this clone with a count of one. This chain links TRBV7-3 with TRBJ1-6, with D unresolved. This CDR3 is built from 15 residues. Germline values: CDR1 SGHTA, CDR2 FQGTGA. V was shortened by 2 bases and J by 6 bases, with 11 bases between the two germline ends. The CDR3 loop is CASSLVWGGNSPLHF. In nucleotides, the CDR3 is TGTGCCAGCAGCTTAGTATGGGGTGGTAATTCACCCCTCCACTTT.

V is TRBV25-1 and J is TRBJ2-2; perhaps TRBD2 as D (6 bases). The CDR3 extends over 13 amino acids. The germline V gene encodes CDR1 MGHDK and CDR2 SYGVNS. V was clipped by 3 bases and J by 4 bases, with 6 bases between them. The CDR3 DNA sequence: TGTGCCAGCAGTGAGACTAGCACCGGGGAGCTGTTTTTT. Its protein product is CASSETSTGELFF. Based on the CDR3 plus reference TRBV25-1 and TRBJ2-2, the full variable domain is EADIYQTPRYLVIGTGKKITLECSQTMGHDKMYWYQQDPGMELHLIHYSYGVNSTEKGDLSSESTVSRIRTEHFPLTLESARPSHTSQYLCASSETSTGELFFGEGSRLTVL.

The rearrangement joins TRBV27 to TRBJ2-7; D is undetermined. The length of the CDR3 is 12 residues. Germline assignment: CDR1 MNHEY and CDR2 SMNVEV (reference sequence). V gave up 4 bases and J gave up 3 bases, with 7 bases separating them. The CDR3 sequence: CASSSSDYEQYF. The CDR3 nucleotides read TGTGCCAGCAGTTCCTCGGACTACGAGCAGTACTTC.

The V call is TRBV27, the J call TRBJ2-7, with a weak D call TRBD2 (5 bases). Germline values: CDR1 MNHEY, CDR2 SMNVEV (reference sequence). The CDR3 covers 15 residues. Trimming shortened V by 2 bases and J by 8 bases, and 19 bases separated the two germline ends. CDR3 loop: CASSLVGETRLKQYF. The DNA for the CDR3 is TGTGCCAGCAGTTTAGTCGGGGAAACCCGCCTTAAGCAGTACTTC.

This clone appeared a single time. The rearrangement joins TRBV6-1 to TRBJ2-4; D remains ambiguous. Germline-derived CDR1 and CDR2 are MNHNS and SASEGT. CDR3 length: 13 residues. Trimming shortened V by 3 bases and J by 9 bases, and 12 bases separated the two germline ends. The CDR3 spells CASSEIGFGIQYF. The CDR3 bases are TGTGCCAGCAGTGAGATAGGGTTCGGCATTCAGTACTTC.

The chain recombines TRBV19 with TRBJ2-2; TRBD2 is a possible D gene (6 bases). With 4 bases removed from V and 1 base from J, the gap between germline ends came to 7 bases. The V gene's germline CDR1 is LNHDA and CDR2 SQIVND (reference sequence). This CDR3 spans 14 amino acids. The CDR3 sequence: CASSNGGNTGELFF. The CDR3 DNA is TGTGCCAGTAGTAACGGGGGGAACACCGGGGAGCTGTTTTTT. The full variable domain, completed using reference TRBV19 and TRBJ2-2, is DGGITQSPKYLFRKEGQNVTLSCEQNLNHDAMYWYRQDPGQGLRLIYYSQIVNDFQKGDIAEGYSVSREKKESFPLTVTSAQKNPTAFYLCASSNGGNTGELFFGEGSRLTVL.

The chain recombines TRBV4-1 with TRBJ2-7; D gene uncertain. Germline-derived CDR1 and CDR2 are MGHRA and YSYEKL. With 0 bases removed from V and 2 bases from J, the gap between germline ends came to 8 bases. This CDR3 comprises 14 residues. This CDR3 reads CASSQDDPPYEQYF. Here the CDR3 DNA reads TGCGCCAGCAGCCAAGATGACCCCCCCTACGAGCAGTACTTC.

The chain recombines TRBV29-1 with TRBJ2-1; either TRBD1 or TRBD2 may supply D (5 bases each). CDR1 is SQVTM, CDR2 ANQGSEA, per germline. CDR3 length equals 14 residues. The V end was cut by 3 bases, the J end by 4 bases, with 13 bases between. The DNA of the CDR3 is TGCAGCGTTGACGTCGGGGCCAGATACAATGAGCAGTTCTTC. Protein sequence: CSVDVGARYNEQFF.

V and J are TRBV28 and TRBJ2-1; the match to TRBD1 covers 7 bases. The CDR3 runs to 12 residues. Germline trimming cut 10 bases from V and 4 bases from J; bases unmatched to any gene: 4. CDR1 is MDHEN and CDR2 is SYDVKM in the germline V gene. CDR3: CATYRGYNEQFF. The CDR3, as DNA: TGTGCCACCTACAGGGGATACAATGAGCAGTTCTTC. Full variable domain (missing parts from reference TRBV28 and TRBJ2-1): DVKVTQSSRYLVKRTGEKVFLECVQDMDHENMFWYRQDPGLGLRLIYFSYDVKMKEKGDIPEGYSVSREKKERFSLILESASTNQTSMYLCATYRGYNEQFFGPGTRLTVL.